The clone carrying this T cell receptor (beta chain) was counted ten times or more. Germline V gives CDR1 DFQATT, CDR2 SNEGSKA (reference sequence). V was clipped by 0 bases and J by 2 bases, with 17 bases between them. The CDR3 is made up of 18 amino acids. This sample is part of a study of T cells in Graves' hyperthyroidism and ophthalmopathy. The CDR3 regions of TCR beta were amplified from RNA transcripts. First-round RT-PCR with HTBI primers amplified the TCR CDR3 region. TCRdb called the multiplex PCR reads again in MiXCR, with one record for every CDR3 protein. The sample has over 500,000 distinct CDR3 sequences, 40% to 50% seen once.

Source material: peripheral blood or thyroid tissue (not recorded which). The chain employs TRBV20-1 and TRBJ2-6; D perhaps matches TRBD1 (6 bases). This receptor was obtained from an adult woman with Graves' disease, either hyperthyroidism or ophthalmopathy (not recorded which). The CDR3 nucleotides read TGCAGTGCTAGAGATCGGTTGGGGACACAACCTGGGGCCAACGTCCTGACTTTC. It specifies CSARDRLGTQPGANVLTF.